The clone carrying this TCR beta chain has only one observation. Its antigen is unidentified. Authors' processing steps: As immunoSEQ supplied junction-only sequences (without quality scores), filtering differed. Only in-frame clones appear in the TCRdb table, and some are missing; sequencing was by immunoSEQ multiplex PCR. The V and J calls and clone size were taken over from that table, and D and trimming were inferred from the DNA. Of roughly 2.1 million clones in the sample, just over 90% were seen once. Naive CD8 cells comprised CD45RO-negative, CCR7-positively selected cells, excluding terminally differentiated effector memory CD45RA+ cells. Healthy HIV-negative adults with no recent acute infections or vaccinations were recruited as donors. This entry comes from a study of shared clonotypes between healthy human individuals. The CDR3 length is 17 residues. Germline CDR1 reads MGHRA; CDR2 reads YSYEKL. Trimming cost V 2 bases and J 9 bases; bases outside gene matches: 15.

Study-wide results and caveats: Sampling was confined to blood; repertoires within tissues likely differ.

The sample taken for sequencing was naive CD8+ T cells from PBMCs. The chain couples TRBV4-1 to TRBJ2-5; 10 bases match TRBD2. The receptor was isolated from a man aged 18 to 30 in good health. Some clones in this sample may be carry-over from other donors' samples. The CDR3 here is CASSQHTPLAGSLAQYF. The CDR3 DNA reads TGCGCCAGCAGCCAACATACCCCACTAGCGGGGAGCCTGGCCCAGTACTTC.